Listed below are T cell receptor beta chains from one sample, sequenced in a study of control samples from healthy donors and cancer patients. This table comes from immunoSEQ multiplex PCR, and its TCRdb copy is limited to in-frame clones, with some not included. The sample lists under 200,000 clones, 91% occurring once. The specimen was blood. The receptors were gathered from a woman in her 30s in good health. Both conserved end residues are part of each CDR3. D genes are given only for firm matches. Size tells how often a clone was seen (once, few, many) or the class of an expanded clone, and some rows leave it out.

-,-,TRBJ1-6,TRBV25-1,CASSARTSNSPLHF,TGTGCCAGCAGTGCCCGGACATCGAATTCACCCCTCCACTTT
-,-,TRBJ2-1,TRBV7-9,CASSLRSGDNEQFF,TGTGCCAGCAGCTTACGATCGGGAGACAATGAGCAGTTCTTC
-,-,TRBJ1-5,TRBV25-1,CASSGGSNQPQHF,TGTGCCAGCAGTGGGGGTAGCAATCAGCCCCAGCATTTT
-,once,TRBJ2-5,TRBV4-1,CASRGQQETQYF,TGCGCCAGCAGGGGACAACAAGAGACCCAGTACTTC
-,-,TRBJ2-3,TRBV21-1,CASSNPDTQYF,TGTGCCAGCAGCAACCCAGATACGCAGTATTTT
-,-,TRBJ1-2,TRBV24-1,CATSGGANYGYTF,TGTGCCACCAGTGGCGGAGCTAACTATGGCTACACCTTC
TRBD1,-,TRBJ2-7,TRBV29-1,CSVADRGHSYEQYF,TGCAGCGTTGCCGACAGGGGACACTCCTACGAGCAGTACTTC
-,-,TRBJ1-2,TRBV19,CASSVGGYTF,TGTGCCAGTAGTGTGGGTGGCTACACCTTC
-,-,TRBJ1-1,TRBV19,CASSIPRGGHLNTEAFF,TGTGCCAGTAGTATCCCCAGGGGAGGACACCTAAACACTGAAGCTTTCTTT
-,once,TRBJ2-5,TRBV5-1,CASSLVPGEETQYF,TGCGCCAGCAGCTTGGTTCCGGGGGAAGAGACCCAGTACTTC
-,-,TRBJ1-3,TRBV7-2,CASSLAHRASGNTIYF,TGTGCCAGCAGCTTAGCCCACAGGGCCTCTGGAAACACCATATATTTT
TRBD2,-,TRBJ2-7,TRBV7-3,CASSLLSGTEQYF,TGTGCCAGCAGCTTACTTAGCGGGACCGAGCAGTACTTC
TRBD2,-,TRBJ2-4,TRBV5-1,CASRGDLAKNIQYF,TGCGCCAGCCGGGGGGACCTAGCCAAAAACATTCAGTACTTC
-,-,TRBJ2-3,TRBV7-2,CASSLAGVGADTQYF,TGTGCCAGCAGCTTAGCGGGAGTGGGGGCAGATACGCAGTATTTT
-,-,TRBJ2-5,TRBV6-5,CASKGPETQYF,TGTGCCAGCAAAGGGCCAGAGACCCAGTACTTC
-,-,TRBJ2-3,TRBV24-1,CATSDLVGGAQYF,TGTGCCACCAGTGATTTGGTTGGAGGGGCGCAGTATTTT
-,-,TRBJ1-2,TRBV6-5,CASSYGTTYGYTF,TGTGCCAGCAGTTACGGGACAACCTATGGCTACACCTTC
TRBD2,once,TRBJ2-3,TRBV6-2/TRBV6-3,CASSYFGRADTQYF,TGTGCCAGCAGTTACTTCGGGAGGGCAGATACGCAGTATTTT
-,-,TRBJ1-2,TRBV7-2,CASSYPGVGYGYTF,TGTGCCAGCAGCTACCCAGGGGTGGGCTATGGCTACACCTTC
TRBD2,-,TRBJ2-2,TRBV11-2,CASSLGLAGVRTGELFF,TGTGCCAGCAGCTTAGGTCTAGCGGGAGTTCGGACCGGGGAGCTGTTTTTT
TRBD1,-,TRBJ2-6,TRBV5-5,CASSLGTGTSGANVLTF,TGTGCCAGCAGCTTGGGGACAGGGACATCTGGGGCCAACGTCCTGACTTTC
-,-,TRBJ2-7,TRBV11-2,CASSLVRYEQYF,TGTGCCAGCAGCTTAGTCCGATACGAGCAGTACTTC
TRBD1,-,TRBJ1-4,TRBV2,CASRDRGPNEKLFF,TGTGCCAGCAGGGACAGGGGGCCTAATGAAAAACTGTTTTTT
-,-,TRBJ2-1,TRBV12-3/TRBV12-4,CASSRIGNNEQFF,TGTGCCAGCAGTCGGATAGGGAACAATGAGCAGTTCTTC
TRBD1,-,TRBJ2-5,TRBV19,CASKLTGVGRETQYF,TGTGCCAGTAAACTGACAGGGGTGGGGCGAGAGACCCAGTACTTC
-,-,TRBJ1-5,TRBV28,CASSVVGVRNQPQHF,TGTGCCAGCAGTGTGGTCGGGGTCCGCAATCAGCCCCAGCATTTT
TRBD1,few,TRBJ1-2,TRBV3-1/TRBV3-2,CASSLWDRGYTF,TGTGCCAGCAGCCTTTGGGACAGGGGCTACACCTTC
TRBD2,-,TRBJ2-1,TRBV5-6,CASSRLAGYNEQFF,TGTGCCAGCAGCAGACTAGCGGGATACAATGAGCAGTTCTTC
-,-,TRBJ1-2,TRBV7-9,CASSLEGGRYGYTF,TGTGCCAGCAGCTTAGAGGGGGGACGGTATGGCTACACCTTC
TRBD1,few,TRBJ1-2,TRBV12-3/TRBV12-4,CASSFGQGTGYTF,TGTGCCAGCAGTTTCGGACAGGGGACTGGCTACACCTTC
-,-,TRBJ1-5,TRBV19,CASSMGRGNQPQHF,TGTGCCAGTAGTATGGGAAGGGGCAATCAGCCCCAGCATTTT
TRBD1,-,TRBJ2-6,TRBV7-3,CASSPQGALTSGANVLTF,TGTGCCAGCAGCCCCCAGGGGGCCCTAACTTCTGGGGCCAACGTCCTGACTTTC
TRBD2,-,TRBJ2-7,TRBV28,CASRPGLAGSYEQYF,TGTGCCAGCAGACCGGGACTAGCGGGATCCTACGAGCAGTACTTC
-,-,TRBJ2-7,TRBV6-1,CASSESEVYEQYF,TGTGCCAGCAGTGAATCGGAGGTTTACGAGCAGTACTTC
TRBD2,few,TRBJ2-7,TRBV11-2,CASSYRDYNEQYF,TGTGCCAGCAGCTACCGGGACTATAACGAGCAGTACTTC
-,-,TRBJ1-5,TRBV18,CASSPTDSNQPQHF,TGTGCCAGCTCACCTACGGATAGCAATCAGCCCCAGCATTTT
-,once,TRBJ1-5,TRBV19,CASSITVFSNQPQHF,TGTGCCAGTAGTATAACAGTTTTTAGCAATCAGCCCCAGCATTTT
-,once,TRBJ1-1,TRBV29-1,CSVEDSGLGTNTEAFF,TGCAGCGTTGAAGATTCAGGGTTAGGGACGAACACTGAAGCTTTCTTT
-,-,TRBJ2-7,TRBV21-1,CASTRQAASGSYEQYF,TGTGCCAGCACGCGACAGGCGGCTAGCGGGAGCTACGAGCAGTACTTC
-,-,TRBJ1-1,TRBV5-1,CASRGTVEAFF,TGCGCCAGCAGGGGGACGGTTGAAGCTTTCTTT
-,-,TRBJ1-2,TRBV19,CASSRGNGYTF,TGTGCCAGTAGCAGGGGCAATGGCTACACCTTC
TRBD1,-,TRBJ1-3,TRBV18,CASSPDRGRNTIYF,TGTGCCAGCTCACCAGACAGGGGAAGAAACACCATATATTTT
-,-,TRBJ1-6,TRBV18,CASSLQGYNSPLHF,TGTGCCAGCTCTCTGCAGGGCTATAATTCACCCCTCCACTTT
TRBD2,-,TRBJ2-1,TRBV7-9,CASSFGLAGRSSYNEQFF,TGTGCCAGCAGCTTCGGTCTAGCGGGGAGGAGCTCCTACAATGAGCAGTTCTTC
-,-,TRBJ2-6,TRBV20-1,CSAFGANVLTF,TGCAGTGCCTTTGGGGCCAACGTCCTGACTTTC
-,-,TRBJ1-6,TRBV6-5,CASSYSGSSYNSPLHF,TGTGCCAGCAGTTACTCGGGGAGCTCCTATAATTCACCCCTCCACTTT
TRBD1,-,TRBJ2-3,TRBV24-1,CATSDLVTGTADTQYF,TGTGCCACCAGTGATTTGGTGACAGGGACCGCAGATACGCAGTATTTT
-,-,TRBJ2-1,TRBV18,CASSPRSGHYNEQFF,TGTGCCAGCTCACCACGGAGCGGACACTACAATGAGCAGTTCTTC